This is a list of T cell receptor beta chains from one sample in a study of blood T cell repertoires in COVID-19. The data were produced by immunoSEQ multiplex PCR, yet TCRdb's version contains in-frame clones alone and is incomplete. The sample holds some 200,000 clones, approximately 84% seen once. Specimen: PBMCs or T cells enriched from blood (not recorded which). These receptors all come from a middle-aged man who had recovered from COVID-19. Each CDR3 is given with its conserved first and last residue. A D gene is named only where the DNA matches it firmly. Size values are once, few and many counts, or a class for expanded clones, and some rows have none.

D	size	V	J	CDR3	DNA
.	.	TRBV7-8	TRBJ1-1	CASSILYGGVGTEAFF	TGTGCCAGCAGCATACTGTACGGGGGTGTTGGTACTGAAGCTTTCTTT
.	.	TRBV6-5	TRBJ1-6	CASRGPRGPQSPLHF	TGTGCCAGCAGAGGGCCCCGGGGTCCCCAATCACCCCTCCACTTT
.	few	TRBV28	TRBJ1-5	CASSKQGFVHQPQHF	TGTGCCAGCAGTAAACAGGGTTTTGTGCATCAGCCCCAGCATTTT
.	.	TRBV20-1	TRBJ1-1	CSAHGGNMAFF	TGCAGTGCTCACGGGGGGAATATGGCTTTCTTT
.	.	TRBV11-2	TRBJ2-5	CASSFELQETQYF	TGTGCCAGCAGCTTCGAGCTCCAAGAGACCCAGTACTTC
.	.	TRBV29-1	TRBJ1-1	CSAVEQEYTEAFF	TGCAGCGCCGTAGAACAGGAGTACACTGAAGCTTTCTTT
TRBD1	few	TRBV29-1	TRBJ2-1	CSVERTGLDEQFF	TGCAGCGTTGAACGGACAGGCCTGGATGAGCAGTTCTTC
.	.	TRBV7-2	TRBJ1-6	CASSLSGGRVDSPLHF	TGTGCCAGCAGCTTAAGCGGGGGGCGCGTGGATTCACCCCTCCACTTT
.	.	TRBV18	TRBJ1-4	CASSPRIGGANEKLFF	TGTGCCAGCTCCCCTCGGATCGGGGGAGCAAATGAAAAACTGTTTTTT
.	.	TRBV28	TRBJ1-4	CASSFLPGSLFF	TGTGCCAGCAGTTTCCTGCCAGGTTCGCTGTTTTTT
TRBD1	.	TRBV28	TRBJ1-1	CASSTNRGVGAFF	TGTGCCAGCAGCACTAACAGGGGCGTAGGGGCTTTCTTT
.	.	TRBV6-2/TRBV6-3	TRBJ1-1	CASSYGSAGDPEAFF	TGTGCCAGCAGTTACGGATCCGCCGGGGATCCTGAAGCTTTCTTT
TRBD2	.	TRBV19	TRBJ2-5	CASSIGVTSSWETQYF	TGTGCCAGTAGTATAGGAGTGACTAGCTCTTGGGAGACCCAGTACTTC
TRBD1	.	TRBV5-1	TRBJ1-6	CASSSRTGGSPLHF	TGCGCCAGCAGCTCCCGGACAGGTGGATCACCCCTCCACTTT
.	.	TRBV27	TRBJ1-6	CASRARMSSYNSPLHF	TGTGCCAGCAGAGCGAGAATGAGCTCCTATAATTCACCCCTCCACTTT
.	.	TRBV21-1	TRBJ2-1	CASSRVPLARKLGFSYNEQFF	TGTGCCAGCAGCAGGGTGCCGCTAGCGCGAAAATTAGGGTTCTCCTACAATGAGCAGTTCTTC
.	.	TRBV5-4	TRBJ2-4	CASSLDLGKGRSQYF	TGTGCCAGCAGCTTGGACCTGGGCAAAGGGAGATCTCAGTACTTC
.	.	TRBV3-1/TRBV3-2	TRBJ2-1	CASTPAGGAREQFF	TGTGCCAGTACCCCTGCTGGGGGGGCCCGTGAGCAGTTCTTC
.	.	TRBV10-3	TRBJ1-6	CAIREFTGNSPLHF	TGTGCCATCAGGGAATTTACAGGGAATTCACCCCTCCACTTT
.	once	TRBV6-1	TRBJ1-4	CASSVTRQFWWEKLFF	TGTGCCAGCAGTGTAACCCGACAGTTTTGGTGGGAAAAACTGTTTTTT
.	.	TRBV19	TRBJ1-5	CASRSPRGGRTQNQPQHF	TGTGCCAGTAGATCCCCTAGGGGGGGCCGAACTCAAAATCAGCCCCAGCATTTT
TRBD1	.	TRBV7-2	TRBJ1-5	CASSPRGTPNQPQHF	TGTGCCAGCAGCCCCAGGGGGACACCCAATCAGCCCCAGCATTTT
TRBD1	.	TRBV19	TRBJ1-1	CASKEGATEAFF	TGTGCCAGTAAGGAGGGGGCCACTGAAGCTTTCTTT
.	.	TRBV30	TRBJ1-6	CAWSVTLMNSPLHF	TGTGCCTGGAGTGTAACTTTAATGAATTCACCCCTCCACTTT
.	.	TRBV12-1	TRBJ1-2	CASSFCKGREGTLRVNYGYTF	TGTGCCAGCAGCTTTTGCAAGGGTCGGGAGGGAACTCTTAGGGTAAACTATGGCTACACCTTC
.	.	TRBV7-8	TRBJ1-1	CASSLDPGELNTEAFF	TGTGCCAGCAGCTTAGACCCAGGGGAATTGAACACTGAAGCTTTCTTT